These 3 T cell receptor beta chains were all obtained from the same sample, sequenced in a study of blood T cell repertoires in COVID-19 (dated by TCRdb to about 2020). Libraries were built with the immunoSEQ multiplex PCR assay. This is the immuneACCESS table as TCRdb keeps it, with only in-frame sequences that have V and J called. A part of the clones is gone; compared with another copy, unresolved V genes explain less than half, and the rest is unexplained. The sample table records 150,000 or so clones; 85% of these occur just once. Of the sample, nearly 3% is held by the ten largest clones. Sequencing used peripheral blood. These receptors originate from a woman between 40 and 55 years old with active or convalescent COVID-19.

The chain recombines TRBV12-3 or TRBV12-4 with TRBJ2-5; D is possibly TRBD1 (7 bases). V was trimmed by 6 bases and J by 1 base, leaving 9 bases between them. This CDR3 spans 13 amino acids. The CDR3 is CASSRGAQETQYF. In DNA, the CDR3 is TGTGCCAGCAGCAGGGGGGCCCAAGAGACCCAGTACTTC.

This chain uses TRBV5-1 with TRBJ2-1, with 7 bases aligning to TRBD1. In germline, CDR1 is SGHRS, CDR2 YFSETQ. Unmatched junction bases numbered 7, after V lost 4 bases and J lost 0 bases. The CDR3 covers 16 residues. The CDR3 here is CASSGGQVVSYNEQFF. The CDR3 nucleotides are TGCGCCAGCAGCGGAGGACAGGTCGTCTCCTACAATGAGCAGTTCTTC.

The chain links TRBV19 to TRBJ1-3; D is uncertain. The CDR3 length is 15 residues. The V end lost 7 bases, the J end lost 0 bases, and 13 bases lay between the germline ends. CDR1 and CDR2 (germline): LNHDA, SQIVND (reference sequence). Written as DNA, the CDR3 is TGTGCCAGTAAGGGAGGCTTCAGCTCTGGAAACACCATATATTTT. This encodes CASKGGFSSGNTIYF.